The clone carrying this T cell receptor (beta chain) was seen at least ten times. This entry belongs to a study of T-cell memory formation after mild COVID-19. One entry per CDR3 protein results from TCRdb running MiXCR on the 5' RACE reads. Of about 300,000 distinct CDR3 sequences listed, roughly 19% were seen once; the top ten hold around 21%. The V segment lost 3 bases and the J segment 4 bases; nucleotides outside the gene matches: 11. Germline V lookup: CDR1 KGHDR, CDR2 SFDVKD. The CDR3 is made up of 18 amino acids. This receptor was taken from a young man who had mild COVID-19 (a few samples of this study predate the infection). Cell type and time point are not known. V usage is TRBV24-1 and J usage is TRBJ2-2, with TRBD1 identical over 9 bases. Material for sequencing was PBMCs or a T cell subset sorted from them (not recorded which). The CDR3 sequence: CATSDPSMGQGGTGELFF. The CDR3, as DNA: TGTGCCACCAGTGATCCCTCGATGGGACAGGGAGGCACCGGGGAGCTGTTTTTT.